The table lists the clone carrying this T cell receptor (beta chain) with many counts. Its antigen is unidentified. This record belongs to a study of spatial heterogeneity in lung cancer. Study results and limitations: Counts for ubiquitous and regional expanded TCRs went along with ubiquitous and regional nonsynonymous mutations, respectively. Mutation counts in tumors were tracked by counts of expanded intratumoral alpha and beta TCRs.

MiXCR, run by TCRdb on the 5' RACE reads, gives a single entry per CDR3 protein. The table has about 12,000 distinct CDR3 sequences, around 5% seen once; the top ten hold more than 30%. V dropped 2 bases and J dropped 5 bases, with 16 bases sitting between them. CDR1 is MDHEN and CDR2 is SYDVKM in the germline V gene. The CDR3 contains 16 residues. Noted time point: sample taken at primary tumor resection. The starting material was lung tumor tissue, obtained at surgery. The chain is built from TRBV28 and TRBJ2-1, with TRBD1 as a possible D gene (5 bases). This clonotype originated in a male donor with early-stage non-small cell lung cancer. Written as DNA, the CDR3 is TGTGCCAGCAGTTTAGTATCCCAGGGATCTCACAATGAGCAGTTCTTC. The encoded protein is CASSLVSQGSHNEQFF. The variable domain in full, with the rest retrieved from reference TRBV28 and TRBJ2-1, is DVKVTQSSRYLVKRTGEKVFLECVQDMDHENMFWYRQDPGLGLRLIYFSYDVKMKEKGDIPEGYSVSREKKERFSLILESASTNQTSMYLCASSLVSQGSHNEQFFGPGTRLTVL.